The 27 T cell receptor beta chains below all came from one sample that was sequenced in a study of CD8+ T cells in alopecia areata. Reverse transcription of extracted RNA yielded cDNA, which provided the sequencing template. Clones were sequenced by immunoSEQ multiplex PCR, and TCRdb holds only the in-frame ones, with some missing. The table lists 160,000 or so clones, roughly 58% of them singletons. Treatment denoted: oral pan-JAK inhibitor, 5-10 mg twice daily. Here the sequenced sample was CD4+ T cells sorted from blood, taken at week 56, from a patient treated with tofacitinib. All receptors come from a human donor with alopecia areata.

This sequence joins TRBV29-1 and TRBJ1-1; D uncertain. V dropped 6 bases and J dropped 1 base, with 15 bases sitting between them. CDR1 is SQVTM, CDR2 ANQGSEA, per germline. The CDR3 extends over 14 amino acids. The CDR3 here is CSVRRTSSNTEAFF. The CDR3 nucleotides are TGCAGCGTCCGAAGGACCTCCTCGAACACTGAAGCTTTCTTT.

The chain is built from TRBV5-1 and TRBJ2-1; 10 nucleotides line up with TRBD2. Germline assignment: CDR1 SGHRS and CDR2 YFSETQ. Trimming took 0 bases from V and 5 from J; bases not matched to a gene: 2. The CDR3 runs 15 residues. The CDR3, as DNA: TGCGCCAGCAGCTTGGAACTAGCGGGGAACAATGAGCAGTTCTTC. Translating gives CASSLELAGNNEQFF.

This chain links TRBV30 with TRBJ1-1, with D unresolved. Looked up from germline, CDR1 is GTSNPN and CDR2 is SVGIG (reference sequence). CDR3 length: 13 amino acids. Between the trimmed V and J ends, which lost 3 bases and 1 base, there was a span of 9 bases. The CDR3 coding sequence is TGTGCCTGGAGCCCACGGCAGAACACTGAAGCTTTCTTT. It encodes CAWSPRQNTEAFF.

This chain links TRBV6-5 with TRBJ2-7, with D possibly matching TRBD2 (6 bases). This CDR3 region has 15 residues. CDR1 is MNHEY, CDR2 SVGAGI, per germline. V gave up 6 bases and J gave up 3 bases, with 18 bases separating them. The CDR3, as DNA: TGTGCCAGCAGACCGGGACTCCGGTCCGTCTACGAGCAGTACTTC. Translating gives CASRPGLRSVYEQYF.

As DNA, the CDR3 is TGCGCCAGCAGCCTGGCGGGGAACCAAGAGACCCAGTACTTC. Translation gives CASSLAGNQETQYF. V gene TRBV5-1 combines with J gene TRBJ2-5; D may be TRBD2 (6 bases). Per the germline V gene, CDR1 is SGHRS and CDR2 is YFSETQ. Trimming shortened V by 4 bases and J by 0 bases, and 10 bases separated the two germline ends. This CDR3 has 14 amino acids.

J is TRBJ1-6 and V is TRBV4-1; 7 nucleotides align to TRBD1. The CDR3 is made up of 13 amino acids. Germline-derived CDR1 and CDR2 are MGHRA and YSYEKL. The V segment lost 3 bases and the J segment 7 bases; nucleotides outside the gene matches: 0. This CDR3 is CASSQGQNSPLHF. The CDR3 coding sequence is TGCGCCAGCAGCCAGGGACAGAATTCACCCCTCCACTTT.

This clone has a single count. The chain recombines TRBV6-5 with TRBJ2-7; 8 nucleotides line up with TRBD1. This CDR3 is 13 amino acids long. Germline-derived CDR1 and CDR2 are MNHEY and SVGAGI. V shed 8 bases, J shed 2 bases, and the junction held 5 bases outside the gene matches. The CDR3 region has the DNA TGTGCCAGCGGCGACAGGGGAGCCTACGAGCAGTACTTC. This gives the protein CASGDRGAYEQYF.

The chain recombines TRBV30 with TRBJ1-6; D is unresolved. CDR1 and CDR2 (germline): GTSNPN, SVGIG (reference sequence). Trimming shortened V by 5 bases and J by 10 bases, and 12 bases separated the two germline ends. The CDR3 covers 12 residues. The CDR3 spells CAWGSGRSPLHF. The CDR3 bases are TGTGCCTGGGGGAGTGGGAGGTCACCCCTCCACTTT.

This clone was detected only a few times. The V gene is TRBV28, the J gene TRBJ2-7, with TRBD2 matching 8 bases. The germline CDR1 and CDR2 sequences are MDHEN and SYDVKM. The CDR3 sequence is 13 residues long. The CDR3 nucleotides are TGTGCGTCGAGGGCGGGGGGACACTACGAGCAGTACTTC. Translating gives CASRAGGHYEQYF.

The chain joins TRBV30 to TRBJ2-5, with TRBD2 matching 9 bases. From germline, CDR1 is GTSNPN and CDR2 SVGIG (reference sequence). The trim removed 5 bases at V and 5 bases at J, leaving 9 bases unmatched. The CDR3 loop spans 14 amino acids. The DNA for the CDR3 is TGTGCCTGGGCGCTAGCGGGGCTGAGGGAGACCCAGTACTTC. It codes for CAWALAGLRETQYF.

The chain joins TRBV7-9 to TRBJ2-7; 8 bases are shared with TRBD2. Trimming cost V 6 bases and J 6 bases; bases outside gene matches: 16. This CDR3 is built from 16 residues. CDR1 and CDR2 (germline): SEHNR, FQNEAQ (reference sequence). The CDR3 sequence is CASSLLPSGGPSEQYF. The CDR3 nucleotides are TGTGCCAGCAGTCTACTGCCTTCGGGGGGGCCCTCCGAGCAGTACTTC.

The CDR3 nucleotides read TGTGCCAGCAGCTTGGGAAGGGAAGAGACCCAGTACTTC. Protein: CASSLGREETQYF. The rearrangement joins TRBV5-6 to TRBJ2-5; D gene ambiguous. The length of the CDR3 is 13 residues. CDR1 SGHDT and CDR2 YYEEEE come from the germline V gene. With 0 bases removed from V and 3 bases from J, the gap between germline ends came to 6 bases.

The gene calls are TRBV15 and TRBJ2-6; TRBD2 is a possible D gene (6 bases). V dropped 6 bases and J dropped 2 bases, with 17 bases sitting between them. Looked up from germline, CDR1 is LNHNV and CDR2 is YYDKDF (reference sequence). The CDR3 sequence is 17 residues long. CDR3 loop: CATRGAGIWAGANVLTF. The CDR3 DNA reads as TGTGCCACCAGAGGAGCGGGTATATGGGCTGGGGCCAACGTCCTGACTTTC.

This clone was detected only a few times. The CDR3 DNA is TGCAGCGTTGATGAGCGTGGAGGGGATTGGAACATTCAGTACTTC. Amino acids: CSVDERGGDWNIQYF. This chain links TRBV29-1 with TRBJ2-4; D is perhaps TRBD2 (6 bases). V was trimmed by 3 bases and J by 7 bases, leaving 19 bases between them. Germline loops: CDR1 SQVTM, CDR2 ANQGSEA. This CDR3 region has 15 residues. Filled out from reference TRBV29-1 and TRBJ2-4, the complete variable domain reads SAVISQKPSRDICQRGTSLTIQCQVDSQVTMMFWYRQQPGQSLTLIATANQGSEATYESGFVIDKFPISRPNLTFSTLTVSNMSPEDSSIYLCSVDERGGDWNIQYFGAGTRLSVL.

The rearrangement joins TRBV2 to TRBJ1-2, with 9 nucleotides matching TRBD1. The junction had 9 bases not matched to a gene; V was cut back by 5 bases and J by 8 bases. The CDR3 length is 14 residues. The germline V gene encodes CDR1 SNHLY and CDR2 FYNNEI. The CDR3 sequence is CASSRDRAWGGYTF. The CDR3 DNA sequence: TGTGCCAGCAGTCGGGACAGGGCGTGGGGAGGCTACACCTTC.

Details on this clone: At one end the junction does not follow the germline gene, possibly because of a read error. The V call is TRBV9, the J call TRBJ1-2, with a possible D match to TRBD1 (5 bases). The CDR3 length is 11 residues. In germline, CDR1 is SGDLS, CDR2 YYNGEE. The CDR3 region is CASSVERDLAF. In DNA form, the CDR3 reads TGTGCCAGCAGCGTAGAGAGGGACCTGGCCTTC.

The chain employs TRBV4-2 and TRBJ2-5; TRBD1 is a possible D gene (5 bases). In germline, CDR1 is LGHNA, CDR2 YNFKEQ. The CDR3 sequence is 14 residues long. The V gene lost 2 bases and the J gene lost 2 bases, with 9 bases spanning the gap. The CDR3 sequence: CASSQSRQQETQYF. The CDR3 bases are TGTGCCAGCAGCCAAAGTAGACAGCAAGAGACCCAGTACTTC.

This clone has only a few counts. The J gene is TRBJ2-7, the V gene TRBV29-1; D perhaps matches TRBD1 (7 bases). The germline gives CDR1 SQVTM, CDR2 ANQGSEA. Trimming removed 5 bases from V and 1 base from J, with 15 bases in between. The CDR3 totals 14 residues. The CDR3: CSVQRGTASYEQYF. The CDR3 region has the DNA TGCAGCGTTCAACGCGGGACAGCTTCCTACGAGCAGTACTTC.

This clone came up a few times. The chain couples TRBV4-2 to TRBJ2-1; D might be TRBD1 (5 bases). Trimming removed 4 bases from V and 4 bases from J, with 17 bases in between. This CDR3 is built from 16 residues. Germline lookup yields CDR1 LGHNA and CDR2 YNFKEQ. CDR3 protein: CASSLATDPLYNEQFF. CDR3 coding DNA: TGTGCCAGCAGCCTTGCGACAGATCCTCTTTACAATGAGCAGTTCTTC.

This clone appeared a few times. The chain recombines TRBV29-1 with TRBJ2-3; 7 bases fit TRBD2. After removal of 3 bases from V and 1 base from J, the junction contained 4 bases not matched to a gene. The CDR3 runs to 14 residues. Germline loops: CDR1 SQVTM, CDR2 ANQGSEA. The DNA for the CDR3 is TGCAGCGTTGAGACTAGCATACGCACAGATACGCAGTATTTT. Protein: CSVETSIRTDTQYF.

The chain couples TRBV5-1 to TRBJ2-7; D gene unclear. V lost 0 bases and J lost 5, with 9 bases in between. This CDR3 region has 13 residues. Germline lookup yields CDR1 SGHRS and CDR2 YFSETQ. The CDR3 coding sequence is TGCGCCAGCAGCTTGGGATATAAAGACGAGCAGTACTTC. Its protein product is CASSLGYKDEQYF. Using reference TRBV5-1 and TRBJ2-7 for the parts outside the CDR3, the full variable domain is KAGVTQTPRYLIKTRGQQVTLSCSPISGHRSVSWYQQTPGQGLQFLFEYFSETQRNKGNFPGRFSGRQFSNSRSEMNVSTLELGDSALYLCASSLGYKDEQYFGPGTRLTVT.

V and J are TRBV29-1 and TRBJ1-5; D unclear. The CDR3 length is 13 residues. The V gene lost 4 bases and the J gene lost 2 bases, with 9 bases spanning the gap. Looked up from germline, CDR1 is SQVTM and CDR2 is ANQGSEA. CDR3 sequence reads: CSVVLTGNQPQHF. The CDR3 DNA is TGCAGCGTTGTCCTCACAGGCAATCAGCCCCAGCATTTT.

This clone showed up just a few times. This chain joins TRBV2 and TRBJ2-5; 10 bases match TRBD2. This CDR3 region has 14 residues. Germline V gene sequence: CDR1 SNHLY, CDR2 FYNNEI. The V and J ends lost 6 bases and 1 base, in that order; junction bases with no gene match: 2. The CDR3 coding sequence is TGTGCCAGCAGCGCTAGCGGGGGCCAAGAGACCCAGTACTTC. This encodes CASSASGGQETQYF.

J is TRBJ2-1 and V is TRBV19; D is perhaps TRBD2 (6 bases). The CDR3 sequence is 15 residues long. The germline CDR1 and CDR2 sequences are LNHDA and SQIVND (reference sequence). The V end was cut by 2 bases, the J end by 6 bases, with 14 bases between. The CDR3 bases are TGTGCCAGTAGTATATCGCGGGGAGGTTCCAATGAGCAGTTCTTC. This translates into CASSISRGGSNEQFF. The variable domain in full, completed from reference TRBV19 and TRBJ2-1, reads DGGITQSPKYLFRKEGQNVTLSCEQNLNHDAMYWYRQDPGQGLRLIYYSQIVNDFQKGDIAEGYSVSREKKESFPLTVTSAQKNPTAFYLCASSISRGGSNEQFFGPGTRLTVL.

This rearrangement joins TRBV27 to TRBJ1-5, with 8 bases lining up with TRBD1. This CDR3 region has 16 residues. Germline V gene lookup returns CDR1 MNHEY and CDR2 SMNVEV (reference sequence). The V gene end was trimmed by 4 bases and the J gene end by 1 base; junction bases not matched to a gene: 6. CDR3 DNA sequence: TGTGCCAGCAGTTCCCTGGACAGGGTCAGCAATCAGCCCCAGCATTTT. Its protein is CASSSLDRVSNQPQHF.

Details on this clone: Other nucleotide sequences in the sample specify the same CDR3. This chain links TRBV10-2 with TRBJ2-7, with D uncertain. Looked up from germline, CDR1 is WSHSY and CDR2 is SAAADI. V was pared by 4 bases and J by 4 bases, with 5 bases between. The CDR3 covers 11 residues. The CDR3 is CASSGSYEQYF. In DNA, the CDR3 is TGCGCCAGCAGTGGTAGTTACGAGCAGTACTTC.

This clone was recorded a few times. This chain uses TRBV29-1 with TRBJ1-1, with D unresolved. The germline CDR1 and CDR2 sequences are SQVTM and ANQGSEA. V was pared by 5 bases and J by 0 bases, with 10 bases between. The CDR3 contains 13 residues. As DNA, the CDR3 is TGCAGCGTTCGAAAAAACCTGAACACTGAAGCTTTCTTT. It is translated as CSVRKNLNTEAFF. The complete variable domain, with remaining parts taken from reference TRBV29-1 and TRBJ1-1, reads SAVISQKPSRDICQRGTSLTIQCQVDSQVTMMFWYRQQPGQSLTLIATANQGSEATYESGFVIDKFPISRPNLTFSTLTVSNMSPEDSSIYLCSVRKNLNTEAFFGQGTRLTVV.